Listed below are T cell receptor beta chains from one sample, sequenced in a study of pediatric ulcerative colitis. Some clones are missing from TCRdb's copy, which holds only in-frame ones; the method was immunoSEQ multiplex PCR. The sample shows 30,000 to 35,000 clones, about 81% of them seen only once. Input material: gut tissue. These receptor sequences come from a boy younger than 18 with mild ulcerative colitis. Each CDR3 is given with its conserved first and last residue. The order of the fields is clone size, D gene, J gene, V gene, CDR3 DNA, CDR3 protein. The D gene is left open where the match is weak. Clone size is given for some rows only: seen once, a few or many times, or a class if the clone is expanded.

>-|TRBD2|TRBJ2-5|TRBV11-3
TGTGCCAGCAGCTTTTTGGTAGCGGGGGGGATAGAGACCCAGTACTTC
CASSFLVAGGIETQYF
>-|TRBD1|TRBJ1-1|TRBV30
TGTGCCTGGAGTGTAGGGACAGGGGTTAAGGCTTTCTTT
CAWSVGTGVKAFF
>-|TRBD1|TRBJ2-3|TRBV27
TGTGCCTCACAACCCCCCTACCATCAGGTTGTAACGACAGGGCATGCCACAGATACGCAGTATTTT
CASQPPYHQVVTTGHATDTQYF
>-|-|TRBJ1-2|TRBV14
TGTGCCAGCAGCCCCTTGGATGGAAGGGGGGATGGCTACACCTTC
CASSPLDGRGDGYTF
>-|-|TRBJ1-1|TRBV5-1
TGCGCCAGCAGCTACCTTGCGGGCAGACAGAACACTGAAGCTTTCTTT
CASSYLAGRQNTEAFF
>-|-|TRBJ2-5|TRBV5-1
TGCGCCAGCAGCTCCGTAGAGGGGACCCAAGAGACCCAGTACTTC
CASSSVEGTQETQYF
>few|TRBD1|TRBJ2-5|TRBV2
TGTGCCAGCAGTGACAGGGGGACGTCCGGGGAGACCCAGTACTTC
CASSDRGTSGETQYF
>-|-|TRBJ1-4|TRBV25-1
TGTGCCAGCAGTGATCAGCATACTGGGGGTGAAAAACTGTTTTTT
CASSDQHTGGEKLFF
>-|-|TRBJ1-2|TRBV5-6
TGTGCCAGCAGCTTCATGCGCACGCGGAGGGGCGCGGGTGGCTACACCTTC
CASSFMRTRRGAGGYTF
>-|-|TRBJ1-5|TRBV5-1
TGCGCCAGCAGCTTGGGATCCAATCAGCCCCAGCATTTT
CASSLGSNQPQHF
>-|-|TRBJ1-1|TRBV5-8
TGTGCCAGCAGCTTTGGGGGAGGGAGGACTGAAGCTTTCTTT
CASSFGGGRTEAFF
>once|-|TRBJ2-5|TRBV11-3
TGTGCCAGCAGCTTAGCCGGGGGTGATGAGACCCAGTACTTC
CASSLAGGDETQYF
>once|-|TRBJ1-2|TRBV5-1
TGCGCCAGCAGCTCCAGACAGGATCGGTATGGCTACACCTTC
CASSSRQDRYGYTF
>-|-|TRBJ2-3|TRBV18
TGTGCCAGCTCACCAACGGCGGGGGATACGCAGTATTTT
CASSPTAGDTQYF
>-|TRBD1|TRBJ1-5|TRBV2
TGTGCCAGCAGTGGGGGGACAGGGGGACGCGGACCCCAGCATTTT
CASSGGTGGRGPQHF
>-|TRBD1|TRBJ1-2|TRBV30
TGTGCCTGGAGTCGTGACAGGGCGGGCTATGGCTACACCTTC
CAWSRDRAGYGYTF
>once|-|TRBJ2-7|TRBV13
TGTGCCAGCAGCTTAGGACAGATTACCTACGAGCAGTACTTC
CASSLGQITYEQYF
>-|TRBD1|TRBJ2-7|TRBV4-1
TGCGCCAGCAGCCGAAGACAGGGGACCGAGCAGTACTTC
CASSRRQGTEQYF
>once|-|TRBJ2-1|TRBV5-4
TGTGCCAGCAGCGCGGACAGGGACTATAACAATGAGCAGTTCTTC
CASSADRDYNNEQFF
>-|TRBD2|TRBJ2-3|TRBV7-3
TGTGCCAGCAGCTTAGCGGGGGGGCGCCCCGGGGATACGCAGTATTTT
CASSLAGGRPGDTQYF
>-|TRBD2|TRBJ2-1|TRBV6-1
TGTGCCAGCAGTGAGGAAAGCGGGGGGGCCAATGAGCAGTTCTTC
CASSEESGGANEQFF
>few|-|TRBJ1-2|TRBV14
TGTGCCAGCAGCCAAGATCTCAGGGACTATGGCTACACCTTC
CASSQDLRDYGYTF
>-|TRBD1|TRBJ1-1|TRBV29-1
TGCAGCGGAGGACAGGACCGATCGGGGGGAGCTTTCTTT
CSGGQDRSGGAFF
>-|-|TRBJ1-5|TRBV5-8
TGTGCCAGCAGCTACGTACAGAATCAGCCCCAGCATTTT
CASSYVQNQPQHF
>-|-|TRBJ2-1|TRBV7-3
TGTGCCAGCAGCCGAAGGGACACGGGCGATGAGCAGTTCTTC
CASSRRDTGDEQFF